This record concerns one T cell receptor beta chain sequence. These data are taken from a study of CDR3 diversity in severe acne. TCRdb passed the PCR reads through MiXCR, listing each CDR3 protein once. The sample shows around 83,000 distinct CDR3 sequences, about 49% of them seen only once. The V segment lost 2 bases and the J segment 8 bases; nucleotides outside the gene matches: 5. The CDR3 has 14 residues. This chain uses TRBV12-3 or TRBV12-4 with TRBJ1-2; 10 bases agree with TRBD1. The specimen sequenced was blood. This TCR came from a male donor with severe acne vulgaris. The CDR3 DNA reads TGTGCCAGCAGTTTAACCGGGACAGGGGACGGCTACACCTTC. It specifies CASSLTGTGDGYTF.